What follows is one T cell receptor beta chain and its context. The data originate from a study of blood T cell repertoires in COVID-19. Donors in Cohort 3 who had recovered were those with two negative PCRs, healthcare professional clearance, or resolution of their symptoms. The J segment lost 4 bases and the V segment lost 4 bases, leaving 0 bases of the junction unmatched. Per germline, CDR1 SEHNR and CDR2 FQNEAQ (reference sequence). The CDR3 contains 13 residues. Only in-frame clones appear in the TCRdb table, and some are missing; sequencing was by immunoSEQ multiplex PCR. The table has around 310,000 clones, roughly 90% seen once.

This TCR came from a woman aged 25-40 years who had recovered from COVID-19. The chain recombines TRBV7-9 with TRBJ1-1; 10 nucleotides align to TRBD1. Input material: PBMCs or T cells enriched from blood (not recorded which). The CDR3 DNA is TGTGCCAGCAGCTGGGACAGGGGCACTGAAGCTTTCTTT. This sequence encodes CASSWDRGTEAFF.